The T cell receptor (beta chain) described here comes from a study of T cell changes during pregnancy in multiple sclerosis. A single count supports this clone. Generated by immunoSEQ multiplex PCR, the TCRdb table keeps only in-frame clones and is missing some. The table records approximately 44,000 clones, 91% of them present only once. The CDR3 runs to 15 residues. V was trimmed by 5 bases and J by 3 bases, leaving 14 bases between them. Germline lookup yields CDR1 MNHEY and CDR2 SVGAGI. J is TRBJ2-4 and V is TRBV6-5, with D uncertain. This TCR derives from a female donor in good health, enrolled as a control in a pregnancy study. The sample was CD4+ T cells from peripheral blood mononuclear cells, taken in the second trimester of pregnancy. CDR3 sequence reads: CASSPSLSGKNIQYF. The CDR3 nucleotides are TGTGCCAGCAGTCCGTCTCTGTCGGGCAAAAACATTCAGTACTTC.